Listed here are 6 T cell receptor beta chains from one sample, sequenced in a study of control samples from healthy donors and cancer patients. TCRdb's table, derived via immunoSEQ multiplex PCR, lists solely in-frame clones and lacks some. The sample carries around 150,000 clones, roughly 94% recorded once. The sample comprised blood. These TCRs come from a woman between 40 and 55 years old in good health.

The V gene is TRBV27, the J gene TRBJ1-6; D not resolved. This CDR3 has 16 residues. Germline V CDR1 and CDR2: MNHEY, SMNVEV (reference sequence). V lost 4 bases and J 0 bases, leaving 10 bases between the germline ends. The DNA of the CDR3 is TGTGCCAGCAGTTGGGGAGCTAACTCCTATAATTCACCCCTCCACTTT. Encoded protein: CASSWGANSYNSPLHF.

This chain joins TRBV10-2 and TRBJ1-5; the D gene is possibly TRBD1 (5 bases). The CDR3 extends over 13 amino acids. In germline, CDR1 is WSHSY, CDR2 SAAADI. The germline V and J ends were trimmed by 4 bases and 5 bases, with 9 bases remaining between them. CDR3 region: CASSGGGYQPQHF. DNA of the CDR3: TGCGCCAGCAGTGGGGGGGGTTATCAGCCCCAGCATTTT.

This clone has a single count. J is TRBJ1-1 and V is TRBV6-6, with D perhaps TRBD1 (6 bases). CDR1 MNHNY and CDR2 SVGAGI come from the germline V gene (reference sequence). V lost 2 bases and J 3 bases, leaving 16 bases between the germline ends. This CDR3 has 16 residues. CDR3 amino acids: CASSYIEGGADTEAFF. CDR3 in DNA: TGTGCCAGCAGTTACATCGAAGGGGGGGCGGACACTGAAGCTTTCTTT.

In its sample, this clone was seen once. The chain joins TRBV2 to TRBJ1-5; 7 bases align to TRBD1. The CDR3 has 14 amino acids. From germline, CDR1 is SNHLY and CDR2 FYNNEI. The V and J ends lost 7 bases and 3 bases, in that order; junction bases with no gene match: 6. The CDR3 DNA reads TGTGCCAGCACGGACAGGAGAACCAATCAGCCCCAGCATTTT. This codes for CASTDRRTNQPQHF.

The V call is TRBV12-3 or TRBV12-4, the J call TRBJ1-5; D gene ambiguous. CDR3 size: 13 residues. The V end was cut by 1 base, the J end by 5 bases, with 6 bases between. CDR3 nucleotide sequence: TGTGCCAGCAGTTTAGGGTATGATCAGCCCCAGCATTTT. Residues: CASSLGYDQPQHF.

The chain recombines TRBV7-9 with TRBJ1-2; tentative D call: TRBD1 (5 bases). V was pared by 0 bases and J by 1 base, with 12 bases between. This CDR3 spans 16 amino acids. The germline CDR1 and CDR2 sequences are SEHNR and FQNEAQ (reference sequence). CDR3: CASSLALQEVNYGYTF. The DNA of the CDR3 is TGTGCCAGCAGCTTAGCGCTACAGGAGGTTAACTATGGCTACACCTTC.